Sequencing of this T cell receptor beta chain was carried out in a study of blood T cell repertoires in COVID-19. The V end was cut by 7 bases, the J end by 0 bases, with 13 bases between. From germline, CDR1 is SEHNR and CDR2 FQNEAQ (reference sequence). The CDR3 contains 15 residues. The assay was immunoSEQ multiplex PCR, and TCRdb's table has in-frame clones only and misses some. Among roughly 160,000 clones listed, around 86% were seen once. This clonotype was obtained from a man in his fifties or sixties with acute or convalescent COVID-19. The rearrangement uses TRBV7-9 and TRBJ2-1; TRBD2 might be the D (5 bases). The sample was peripheral blood. The CDR3 is CASNPRESSYNEQFF. In nucleotides, the CDR3 is TGTGCCAGCAATCCTAGGGAGAGCTCCTACAATGAGCAGTTCTTC.